This T cell receptor beta chain was sequenced for a study of blood T cell repertoires in COVID-19. Turning to the study itself: Spain, Italy and the United States supplied samples that represented acute and convalescent COVID-19. PBMCs, B-cell-depleted T cells, or T cells provided the cDNA or gDNA that made up the material.

Under the authors' procedure: It was from reference gene primer amplification that nucleated cell counts were estimated. TCRdb's copy holds only in-frame clones and misses some; the assay was immunoSEQ multiplex PCR. That table is the source of V, J and clone size, and D and trimming were worked out from the DNA. The sample lists about 61,000 clones; approximately 80% were seen once. The CDR3 covers 17 residues. CDR1 and CDR2 (germline): MNHNS, SASEGT. The V gene end was trimmed by 4 bases and the J gene end by 2 bases; junction bases not matched to a gene: 9. V gene TRBV6-1 combines with J gene TRBJ1-3; 9 nucleotides line up with TRBD1. The receptor comes from an elderly man with active or convalescent COVID-19. The sequenced sample was peripheral blood. In nucleotides, the CDR3 is TGTGCCAGCAGTGGGGGACAGGGTGCACCTACTGGAAACACCATATATTTT. Protein sequence: CASSGGQGAPTGNTIYF.